What follows is one T cell receptor (beta chain) and its context. Its antigen is as yet unknown. This entry comes from a study of shared clonotypes between healthy human individuals. Study-wide results and caveats: Shared clonotypes: roughly 5% naive CD4, around 3.4% naive CD8, about 2.5% memory CD4, approximately 0.41% memory CD8. Generation probabilities were higher for clonotypes shared across all four sorted-subset donors than for unshared ones.

Sequenced by immunoSEQ multiplex PCR; TCRdb stores in-frame clones only, minus some. The data show 1.6 million or so clones, roughly 96% seen once. The germline V gene encodes CDR1 LNHNV and CDR2 YYDKDF (reference sequence). The trim removed 3 bases at V and 2 bases at J, leaving 6 bases unmatched. The CDR3 runs to 15 residues. This TCR was recovered from a man between 25 and 39 years old in good health. The specimen sequenced was naive CD4+ T cells sorted from blood. Subset here: CD45RA+ positively selected. The chain is built from TRBV15 and TRBJ2-5, with 7 bases identical to TRBD2. The CDR3 coding sequence is TGTGCCACCAGCAGGGCGACCGGGGGGCAAGAGACCCAGTACTTC. This sequence encodes CATSRATGGQETQYF.